This T cell receptor beta chain is drawn from a study of blood T cells in healthy people across ages. General observations from the study: Among T cells, TCR beta diversity per million cells dropped roughly linearly as age rose.

The table lists this clonotype with many counts. What it recognizes is unknown. The V gene lost 5 bases and the J gene lost 3 bases, with 26 bases spanning the gap. This CDR3 is built from 18 residues. Germline V gives CDR1 DFQATT, CDR2 SNEGSKA (reference sequence). Through a sample-barcoded 5' primer and a J-beta primer mix, a second PCR was run for about 7 to 12 cycles. Each cDNA molecule carried a tag from a template-switch adaptor that contained 12 random nucleotides. MiXCR was run by TCRdb on the 5' RACE reads, yielding one entry per CDR3 protein. This repertoire shows 650,000 or so distinct CDR3 sequences, 40% to 65% found once; its top ten account for approximately 12%. Drawn from each donor were 7.5 to 10 milliliters of peripheral blood. Total RNA amounts of at least 5.5 micrograms were extracted per sample.

The sample consisted of blood. V is TRBV20-1 and J is TRBJ1-5; a weak D match, TRBD1 (6 bases). The sequence was collected from an elderly woman in good health. CDR3: CSAARDRLGLLANQPQHF. CDR3 DNA: TGCAGTGCTGCCCGCGACAGGTTGGGGCTCTTAGCCAATCAGCCCCAGCATTTT.